The 17 T cell receptor beta chains presented below share a single source sample, sequenced in a study of OX40 agonist ivuxolimab in advanced cancers. The table came from immunoSEQ multiplex PCR; TCRdb's copy has only in-frame clones and leaves some out. The sample carries around 12,000 clones, around 80% recorded once. The input for sequencing was CD4+ or CD8+ T cells sorted from blood, taken in a trial of the OX40 agonist ivuxolimab. All receptors derive from an adult with an advanced solid tumor such as melanoma, head and neck, liver or kidney cancer.

The rearrangement links TRBV6-5 to TRBJ2-1; TRBD1 agrees at 8 bases. The J segment lost 8 bases and the V segment lost 5 bases, leaving 11 bases of the junction unmatched. Germline loops: CDR1 MNHEY, CDR2 SVGAGI. The CDR3 is made up of 15 amino acids. DNA of the CDR3: TGTGCCAGCAGTCCCACAGGGGGGCTTCGGGATGAGCAGTTCTTC. Encoded protein: CASSPTGGLRDEQFF.

The chain links TRBV10-3 to TRBJ2-6; D call uncertain. The germline CDR1 and CDR2 sequences are ENHRY and SYGVKD. Between the trimmed V and J ends, which lost 7 bases and 0 bases, there was a span of 10 bases. The CDR3 length is 15 residues. The CDR3, as DNA: TGTGCCATCACGGCAGGTCTCTCTGGGGCCAACGTCCTGACTTTC. It yields the protein CAITAGLSGANVLTF.

V and J are TRBV27 and TRBJ2-7; 16 bases are shared with TRBD2. Trimming cost V 6 bases and J 4 bases; bases outside gene matches: 0. In germline, CDR1 is MNHEY, CDR2 SMNVEV (reference sequence). The CDR3 is made up of 14 amino acids. The CDR3 region is CASRGLAGGYEQYF. The CDR3, as DNA: TGTGCCAGCAGGGGACTAGCGGGAGGGTACGAGCAGTACTTC.

The chain links TRBV7-9 to TRBJ2-5; TRBD2 matches 8 bases. The CDR3 runs 14 residues. Germline V CDR1 and CDR2: SEHNR, FQNEAQ (reference sequence). Losses at the gene ends were 0 bases for V and 5 bases for J; bases not matched to a gene: 2. Written as DNA, the CDR3 is TGTGCCAGCAGCTTAGCGGCTAGCGGGGAGACCCAGTACTTC. Protein sequence: CASSLAASGETQYF.

This chain connects TRBV29-1 to TRBJ1-1; 7 positions match TRBD1. The trim removed 2 bases at V and 6 bases at J, leaving 0 bases unmatched. Germline-derived CDR1 and CDR2 are SQVTM and ANQGSEA. This CDR3 comprises 11 residues. CDR3 protein: CSVEQGAEAFF. The CDR3 nucleotides read TGCAGCGTTGAACAGGGGGCTGAAGCTTTCTTT.

This clone was recorded once. The chain combines TRBV15 with TRBJ2-2; TRBD2 matches at 10 bases. After removal of 2 bases from V and 3 bases from J, the junction contained 6 bases not matched to a gene. Germline CDR1 and CDR2: LNHNV and YYDKDF (reference sequence). The CDR3 has 17 residues. This CDR3 is CATSRSLAGADTGELFF. The CDR3, as DNA: TGTGCCACCAGCAGATCTCTAGCGGGAGCGGACACCGGGGAGCTGTTTTTT.

V and J are TRBV5-1 and TRBJ1-1; no clear D gene. The CDR3 is 14 residues long. Germline lookup yields CDR1 SGHRS and CDR2 YFSETQ. With 5 bases removed from V and 1 base from J, the gap between germline ends came to 12 bases. The CDR3 here is CASSLGRENTEAFF. In nucleotides, the CDR3 is TGCGCCAGCAGTCTGGGCAGAGAGAACACTGAAGCTTTCTTT.

This clone was recorded a few times. The chain carries TRBV7-9 and TRBJ1-1; D gene uncertain. From germline, CDR1 is SEHNR and CDR2 FQNEAQ (reference sequence). This CDR3 region has 13 residues. The germline V and J ends were trimmed by 3 bases and 3 bases, with 8 bases remaining between them. DNA of the CDR3: TGTGCCAGCAGCTTTTTAGTGGACACTGAAGCTTTCTTT. It yields the protein CASSFLVDTEAFF.

Worth noting for this clone: An end of the junction does not agree with germline; a read error may underlie this. The chain recombines TRBV5-5 with TRBJ1-1; 11 bases line up with TRBD1. This CDR3 region has 14 residues. Germline V gives CDR1 SGHKS, CDR2 YYEKEE (reference sequence). CDR3 nucleotides: TGTGCCAGCAGTTTGGACAGGGGGCACGCTGAAGCTTTCTTT. This gives the protein CASSLDRGHAEAFF. Complete variable domain (other parts from reference TRBV5-5 and TRBJ1-1): DAGVTQSPTHLIKTRGQQVTLRCSPISGHKSVSWYQQVLGQGPQFIFQYYEKEERGRGNFPDRFSARQFPNYSSELNVNALLLGDSALYLCASSLDRGHAEAFFGQGTRLTVV.

The chain joins TRBV29-1 to TRBJ2-7; D is unclear. Germline CDR1 reads SQVTM; CDR2 reads ANQGSEA. The V gene lost 3 bases and the J gene lost 3 bases, with 6 bases spanning the gap. The CDR3 is 11 residues long. In nucleotides, the CDR3 is TGCAGCGTTGATTCCGGCTACGAGCAGTACTTC. This codes for CSVDSGYEQYF.

This chain uses TRBV27 with TRBJ1-5; perhaps TRBD1 as D (5 bases). V was cut by 5 bases and J by 5 bases, with 13 bases left in between. The CDR3 has 14 amino acids. Germline values: CDR1 MNHEY, CDR2 SMNVEV (reference sequence). CDR3: CASSDQGLHQPQHF. Written as DNA, the CDR3 is TGTGCCAGCAGTGACCAGGGTTTACATCAGCCCCAGCATTTT.

The chain joins TRBV7-8 to TRBJ2-5; the D gene is possibly TRBD1 (5 bases). The V gene's germline CDR1 is SGHVS and CDR2 FQNEAQ. This CDR3 is built from 13 residues. The V gene lost 1 base and the J gene lost 4 bases, with 7 bases spanning the gap. CDR3 bases: TGTGCCAGCAGCTTAGGGACATTAGAGACCCAGTACTTC. Translation gives CASSLGTLETQYF.

V gene TRBV27 combines with J gene TRBJ1-4; tentatively, D is TRBD1 (5 bases). This CDR3 contains 15 residues. CDR1 MNHEY and CDR2 SMNVEV come from the germline V gene (reference sequence). V was pared by 4 bases and J by 8 bases, with 17 bases between. CDR3 sequence reads: CASSSFRGVGEKLFF. DNA of the CDR3: TGTGCCAGCAGTTCCTTTCGGGGGGTTGGGGAAAAACTGTTTTTT.

The chain is built from TRBV18 and TRBJ2-5; weak D call: TRBD1 (8 bases). CDR3 length: 13 residues. CDR1 is KGHSH and CDR2 is LQKENI in the germline V gene. The V gene lost 6 bases and the J gene lost 5 bases, with 13 bases spanning the gap. The CDR3 spells CASSGQGGETQYF. CDR3 DNA sequence: TGTGCCAGCTCCGGACAGGGAGGGGAGACCCAGTACTTC.

CDR3 residues: CAAKRGGDRYTF. As DNA, the CDR3 is TGTGCCGCAAAGCGGGGAGGGGACCGCTACACCTTC. The V call is TRBV10-3, the J call TRBJ1-2, with a weak D call TRBD1 (5 bases). CDR1 is ENHRY and CDR2 is SYGVKD in the germline V gene. The CDR3 is made up of 12 amino acids. V was trimmed by 11 bases and J by 9 bases, leaving 19 bases between them.

V and J are TRBV11-3 and TRBJ2-3; 11 nucleotides line up with TRBD2. The CDR3 sequence is 16 residues long. V was clipped by 7 bases and J by 4 bases; unmatched bases: 10. Germline loops: CDR1 SGHNT, CDR2 YENEEA. CDR3 protein: CASTPPSGRLPDTQYF. CDR3 sequence (DNA): TGTGCCAGCACCCCCCCTAGCGGGAGGTTACCAGATACGCAGTATTTT.

The rearrangement uses TRBV7-8 and TRBJ1-1, with D unclear. V was clipped by 3 bases and J by 1 base, with 12 bases between them. The germline V gene encodes CDR1 SGHVS and CDR2 FQNEAQ. The CDR3 contains 15 residues. The CDR3 loop reads CASSFYRDGNTEAFF. CDR3 coding DNA: TGTGCCAGCAGCTTCTACCGGGATGGGAACACTGAAGCTTTCTTT.